This TCR beta chain was captured by sequencing in a study of OX40 agonist ivuxolimab in advanced cancers. Overall study context: Those treated in dose escalation had hepatocellular carcinoma, melanoma, renal cell cancer or head and neck cancer. Previous treatment with anti-PD-1, anti-PD-L1 or anti-CTLA-4 therapy was allowed; roughly 40% had received some.

Repertoires were generated with immunoSEQ multiplex PCR, while TCRdb's copy carries only in-frame clones and drops some. Here the sample spans some 65,000 clones, around 87% being singletons. Germline lookup yields CDR1 SGHDN and CDR2 FVKESK. Trimming removed 1 base at V and 6 bases at J, with 10 bases between. The CDR3 is 13 residues long. Study-level findings and limits: Expanded clones were, on average, more numerous in CD8+ T cells than in CD4+. At 0.1-3.0 mg/kg, partial responders had clonal expansion among the lowest observed.

As for this clone: Its antigen is still unknown.

V gene TRBV14 combines with J gene TRBJ2-7; D tentatively reads TRBD1 or TRBD2 (5 bases each). The source of this sequence is an adult with an advanced solid tumor such as melanoma, head and neck, liver or kidney cancer. Specimen: CD4+ or CD8+ T cells sorted from blood, collected in a trial of the OX40 agonist ivuxolimab. CDR3 loop: CASSQGVGTEQYF. DNA for the CDR3: TGTGCCAGCAGCCAAGGGGTCGGGACCGAGCAGTACTTC.